This T cell receptor (beta chain) was recorded in a study of T cells in Graves' hyperthyroidism and ophthalmopathy. J was trimmed by 8 bases and V by 8 bases; bases with no gene match: 11. The CDR3 contains 14 residues. CDR1 is ENHRY, CDR2 SYGVKD, per germline. This clonotype was found many times. Its antigen is undetermined. From RNA transcripts, TCR beta CDR3 regions were amplified. A first-round RT-PCR of the TCR CDR3 used the HTBI primer set. TCRdb called the multiplex PCR reads again in MiXCR, with one record for every CDR3 protein. The repertoire has around 610,000 distinct CDR3 sequences, under 15% of them found once; the top ten carry about 4%. Individuals with ophthalmopathy presented a Clinical Activity Score of at least 3, a NOSPECS grade of at least 4 and a duration under 3 months. Whole-study findings and limits: Progression to ophthalmopathy was predicted a median of approximately 6.4 months early.

Sequencing was done on a sample of blood. This chain connects TRBV10-3 to TRBJ2-2, with TRBD2 identical over 7 bases. The sequence derives from a woman aged 40-49 years with Graves' ophthalmopathy. The CDR3 here is CAIGPGGSKGELFF. The DNA of the CDR3 is TGTGCCATCGGTCCCGGCGGGAGTAAAGGGGAGCTGTTTTTT.